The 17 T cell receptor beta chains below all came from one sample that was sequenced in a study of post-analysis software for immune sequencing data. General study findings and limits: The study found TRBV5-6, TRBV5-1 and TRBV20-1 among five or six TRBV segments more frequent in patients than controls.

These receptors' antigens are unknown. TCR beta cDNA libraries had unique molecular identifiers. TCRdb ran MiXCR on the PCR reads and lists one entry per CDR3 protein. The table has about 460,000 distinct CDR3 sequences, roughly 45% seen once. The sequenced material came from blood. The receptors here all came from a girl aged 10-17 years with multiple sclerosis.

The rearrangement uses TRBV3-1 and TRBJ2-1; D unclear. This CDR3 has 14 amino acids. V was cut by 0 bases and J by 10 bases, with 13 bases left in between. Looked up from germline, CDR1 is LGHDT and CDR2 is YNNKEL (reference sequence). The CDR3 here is CASSQDQSPQEQFF. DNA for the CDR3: TGTGCCAGCAGCCAAGATCAGTCCCCGCAGGAGCAGTTCTTC.

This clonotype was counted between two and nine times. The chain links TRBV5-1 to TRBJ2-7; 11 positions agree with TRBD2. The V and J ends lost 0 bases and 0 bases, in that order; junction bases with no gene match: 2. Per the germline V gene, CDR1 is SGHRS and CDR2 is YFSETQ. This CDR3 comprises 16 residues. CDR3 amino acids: CASSLETSGISYEQYF. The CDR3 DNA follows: TGCGCCAGCAGCTTGGAGACTAGCGGGATCTCCTACGAGCAGTACTTC.

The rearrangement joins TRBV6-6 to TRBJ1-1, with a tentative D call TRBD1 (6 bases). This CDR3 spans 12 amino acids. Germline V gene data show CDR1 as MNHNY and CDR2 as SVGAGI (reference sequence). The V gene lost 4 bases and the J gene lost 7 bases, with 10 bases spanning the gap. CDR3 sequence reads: CASSSRQVEAFF. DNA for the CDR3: TGTGCCAGCAGTTCCAGACAGGTTGAAGCTTTCTTT.

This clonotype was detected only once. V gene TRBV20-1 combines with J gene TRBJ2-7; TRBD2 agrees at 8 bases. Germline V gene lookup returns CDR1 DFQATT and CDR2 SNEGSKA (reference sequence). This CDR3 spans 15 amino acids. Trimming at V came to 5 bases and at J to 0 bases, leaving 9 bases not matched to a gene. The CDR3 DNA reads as TGCAGTGCTGTAAAACTAGCGGAAGACTCCTACGAGCAGTACTTC. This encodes CSAVKLAEDSYEQYF.

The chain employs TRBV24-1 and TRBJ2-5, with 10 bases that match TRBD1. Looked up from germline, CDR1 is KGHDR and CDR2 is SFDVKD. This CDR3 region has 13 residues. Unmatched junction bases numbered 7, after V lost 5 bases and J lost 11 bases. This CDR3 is CATSGQGAGEQYF. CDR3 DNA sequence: TGTGCCACCAGTGGACAGGGGGCTGGAGAGCAGTACTTC.

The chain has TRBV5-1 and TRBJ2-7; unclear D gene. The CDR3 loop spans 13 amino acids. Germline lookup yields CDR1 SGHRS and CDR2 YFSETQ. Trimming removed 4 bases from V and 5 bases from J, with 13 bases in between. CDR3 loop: CASSLPTGNEQYF. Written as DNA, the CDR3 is TGCGCCAGCAGCCTGCCGACTGGAAACGAGCAGTACTTC.

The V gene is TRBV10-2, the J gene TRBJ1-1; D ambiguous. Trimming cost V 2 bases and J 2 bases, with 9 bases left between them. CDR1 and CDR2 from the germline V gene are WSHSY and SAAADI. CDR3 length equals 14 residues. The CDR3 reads CASSERPLNTEAFF. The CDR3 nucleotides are TGCGCCAGCAGTGAGAGGCCACTTAACACTGAAGCTTTCTTT.

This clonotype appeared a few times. The CDR3 region has the DNA TGTGCCATCAGTGGGACAGGCGAACCGCAAGAGACCCAGTACTTC. It is translated as CAISGTGEPQETQYF. V gene TRBV10-3 combines with J gene TRBJ2-5; the match to TRBD1 covers 7 bases. V lost 4 bases to trimming and J lost 2 bases; unmatched junction nucleotides: 7. The length of the CDR3 is 15 residues. The germline V gene encodes CDR1 ENHRY and CDR2 SYGVKD.

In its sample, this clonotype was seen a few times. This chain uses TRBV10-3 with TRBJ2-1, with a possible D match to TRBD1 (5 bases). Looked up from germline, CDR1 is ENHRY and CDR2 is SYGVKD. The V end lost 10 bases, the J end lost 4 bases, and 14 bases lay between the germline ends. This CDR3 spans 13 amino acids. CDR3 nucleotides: TGTGCCACGATCGATCAGGGTTACAATGAGCAGTTCTTC. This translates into CATIDQGYNEQFF.

DNA for the CDR3: TGTGCCACCAGCAGAGATCTAGGGAGCAATCAGCCCCAGCATTTT. Translated, it gives CATSRDLGSNQPQHF. This chain uses TRBV15 with TRBJ1-5, with D hard to call. Per germline, CDR1 LNHNV and CDR2 YYDKDF (reference sequence). The CDR3 runs to 15 residues. Trimming pared 0 bases from V and 1 base from J, leaving 7 bases between.

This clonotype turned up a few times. This chain's CDR3 is CASSLALDYGYTF. The DNA for the CDR3 is TGTGCCAGCAGCTTAGCGCTTGACTATGGCTACACCTTC. The rearrangement joins TRBV7-2 to TRBJ1-2; D not certain. V was cut by 0 bases and J by 3 bases, with 5 bases left in between. Germline CDR1 is SGHTA and CDR2 is FQGNSA. The CDR3 sequence is 13 residues long.

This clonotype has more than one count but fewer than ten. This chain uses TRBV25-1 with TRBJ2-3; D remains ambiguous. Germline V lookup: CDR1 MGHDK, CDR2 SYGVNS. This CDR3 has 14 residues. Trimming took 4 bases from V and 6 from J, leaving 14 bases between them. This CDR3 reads CASSGPRAVDTQYF. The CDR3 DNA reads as TGTGCCAGCAGTGGCCCTCGGGCAGTCGATACGCAGTATTTT.

The DNA of the CDR3 is TGCAGTGCTTACCACAGGGTTGGTGTTCAGCCCCAGCATTTT. Translation: CSAYHRVGVQPQHF. The chain combines TRBV20-1 with TRBJ1-5; D is possibly TRBD1 (6 bases). The germline V gene encodes CDR1 DFQATT and CDR2 SNEGSKA (reference sequence). Between the trimmed V and J ends, which lost 5 bases and 6 bases, there was a span of 17 bases. The CDR3 contains 14 residues.

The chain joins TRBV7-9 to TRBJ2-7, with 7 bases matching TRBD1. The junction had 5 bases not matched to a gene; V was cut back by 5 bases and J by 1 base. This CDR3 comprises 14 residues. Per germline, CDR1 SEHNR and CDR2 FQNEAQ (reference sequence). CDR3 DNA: TGTGCCAGCAGCATACAGGGGTTTTCCTACGAGCAGTACTTC. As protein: CASSIQGFSYEQYF.

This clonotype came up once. The CDR3: CAITEGGMAGYEQYF. The CDR3 DNA follows: TGTGCCATCACCGAAGGGGGGATGGCTGGCTACGAGCAGTACTTC. This chain links TRBV10-3 with TRBJ2-7; D possibly uses TRBD1 or TRBD2 (6 bases each). V was pared by 7 bases and J by 3 bases, with 19 bases between. CDR1 and CDR2 (germline): ENHRY, SYGVKD. This CDR3 is 15 amino acids long.

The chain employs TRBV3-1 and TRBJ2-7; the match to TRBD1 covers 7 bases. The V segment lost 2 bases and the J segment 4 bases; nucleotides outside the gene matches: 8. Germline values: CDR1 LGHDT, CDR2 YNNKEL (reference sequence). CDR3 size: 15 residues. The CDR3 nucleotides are TGTGCCAGCAGCCAACAATGGACAGGAGAGTACGAGCAGTACTTC. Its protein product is CASSQQWTGEYEQYF.

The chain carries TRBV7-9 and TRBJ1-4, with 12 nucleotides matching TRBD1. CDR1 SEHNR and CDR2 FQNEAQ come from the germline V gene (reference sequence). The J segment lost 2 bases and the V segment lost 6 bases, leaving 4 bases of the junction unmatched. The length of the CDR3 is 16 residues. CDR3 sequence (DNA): TGTGCCAGCAGGGGACAGGGGGCGTCCACTAATGAAAAACTGTTTTTT. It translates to CASRGQGASTNEKLFF.